This TCR beta chain was sequenced during a study of CD8+ T cells in alopecia areata. TCR sequencing used cDNA made by reverse transcription of extracted RNA. Sequencing was performed with immunoSEQ multiplex PCR; in TCRdb, only in-frame clones are kept and a portion is missing. There are 170,000 or so clones in the sample; over 50% occur only once, and roughly 15% lies in the top ten. V was clipped by 5 bases and J by 6 bases, with 18 bases between them. The CDR3 has 14 amino acids. The V gene's germline CDR1 is GTSNPN and CDR2 SVGIG (reference sequence). CD4+ and CD8+ T cells were sorted from PBMCs. The chain employs TRBV30 and TRBJ2-3; weak D call: TRBD2 (7 bases). The clonotype originates from a human donor with alopecia areata. Sequences were derived from CD4+ T cells sorted from blood, sampled at week 0. The CDR3 DNA is TGTGCCTGGGGCCGGGGGGCCCCCCAGGATACGCAGTATTTT. Translation gives CAWGRGAPQDTQYF.